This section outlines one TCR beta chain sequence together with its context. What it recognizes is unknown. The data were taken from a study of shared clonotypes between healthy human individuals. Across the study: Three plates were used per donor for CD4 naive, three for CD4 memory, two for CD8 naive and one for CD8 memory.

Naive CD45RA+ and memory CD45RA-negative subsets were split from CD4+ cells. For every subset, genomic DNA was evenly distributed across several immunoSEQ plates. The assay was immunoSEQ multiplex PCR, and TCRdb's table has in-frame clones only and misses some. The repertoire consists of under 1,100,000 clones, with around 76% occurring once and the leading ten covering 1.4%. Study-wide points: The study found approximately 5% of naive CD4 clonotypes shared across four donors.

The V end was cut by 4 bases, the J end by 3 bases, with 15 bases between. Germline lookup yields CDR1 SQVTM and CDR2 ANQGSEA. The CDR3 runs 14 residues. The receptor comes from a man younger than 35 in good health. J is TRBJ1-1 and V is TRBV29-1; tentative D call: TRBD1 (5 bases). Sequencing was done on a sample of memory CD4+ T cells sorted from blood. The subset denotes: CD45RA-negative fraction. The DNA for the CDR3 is TGCAGCGTTGTGGGGGAGACCATGGACACTGAAGCTTTCTTT. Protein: CSVVGETMDTEAFF.